This T cell receptor beta chain emerged from a study of T-cell memory formation after mild COVID-19 (dated by TCRdb to the early 2020s). Describing the broader study: Most TCR sequence clusters were specific to one of the two donors. T-cell clones expanding and contracting after mild COVID-19 in two donors were tracked by longitudinal TCRalpha and TCRbeta repertoire sequencing. The cohort was made up of two young adult volunteers, one female and one male, who were previously healthy.

PBMCs were isolated by Ficoll-Paque density gradient centrifugation. Counted from cysteine to phenylalanine, this CDR3 has 13 amino acids. The entry retains the CDR3 DNA only, 39 bases that are in frame from base 1. The germline ends are 9 bases apart after V is trimmed by 5 bases and J by 2 bases. CDR1 SGHTA and CDR2 FQGNSA are derived from the germline V gene. TCRdb names Illumina NovaSeq 6000 as the instrument used. Using 5'RACE with constant-segment primers, TCRalpha and TCRbeta cDNA libraries were constructed, with sample barcodes and unique molecular identifiers added in the process. Trizol reagent was used to extract RNA from every sample. Amplification of the libraries took two PCR steps, and the second step added a second sample barcode plus Illumina TruSeq adapters. Sequencing of libraries was performed on an Illumina NovaSeq with 2 x 150 bp paired-end reads. From the authors' description of their analysis: Demultiplexing of reads and collapsing into UMI-guided consensus sequences were performed with migec v1.2.7. Using mixcr v2.1.11, the UMI consensuses were aligned to TRA and TRB V and J templates and assembled into clonotypes. Clonotypes were classified as expanded or contracted when called significant by both edgeR and NoisET, with noise models trained on biological replicates. edgeR calls used a false discovery rate-adjusted p below 0.01 and a log2 fold-change threshold of 1. As an exploratory analysis of dynamics, max-normalized trajectories of the 1000 most abundant clonotypes were examined by PCA with hierarchical clustering. Separately sequenced CD4+ and CD8+ repertoires were used to assign a CD4 or CD8 phenotype to each responding clone. In-frame beta chains were kept once TCRdb had trimmed the public reads at Q25 with fastp and called clones with MiXCR. Rows are combined by CDR3 protein, so each entry shows the most common genes and DNA. These V and J calls rely on TCRdb rather than the paper's analysis. Present in this sample are 40,000 to 55,000 distinct CDR3 sequences, about 12% of which were seen just once. The ten largest clones represent around 25% of the sample.

In its sample, this clonotype was seen many times. Its specific antigen is unknown. No qualities accompany the bases; no much larger clone lies one base away. What the research found in general, with its limitations: Balanced CD4/CD8 phenotypes were observed for clones contracting from day 15 to 85, whereas a bias towards CD4+ was observed for a second wave of clones expanding from day 15 to 37. The detection of some responding clones in pre-infection memory suggests that pre-existing cross-reactive memory T cells joined the SARS-CoV-2 response. Only a couple of mild cases were covered in the study, and larger cohorts including severe cases with pre-infection samples were considered necessary. The second-wave clones that peaked on day 37 were not confirmed to be SARS-CoV-2 specific. Contracting CD4+ clones turned up mainly in the CM and EM memory subsets, whereas EMRA was where CD8+ clones were enriched.

The chain is assembled from TRBV7-2 and TRBJ2-5; no D gene call is confident. The sequence came from a man aged 18 to 29 who had mild COVID-19 (a few samples of this study predate the infection). The sample titles of this study are shuffled in the database, so cell type and time point are left out; the donor was told from shared clones. Input material: PBMCs or a T cell subset sorted from them (not recorded which). The CDR3: CASSRHLQETQYF. The DNA sequence is given as TGTGCCAGCAGCAGACACCTACAAGAGACCCAGTACTTC.